The clone carrying this TCR beta chain was observed at least ten times. The sample comes from a study of blood T cell repertoires in COVID-19. The table came from immunoSEQ multiplex PCR; TCRdb's copy has only in-frame clones and leaves some out. The table lists approximately 210,000 clones, around 81% of them singletons. The receptor's source is a woman aged 50 to 65 with acute COVID-19. The specimen was PBMCs or T cells enriched from blood (not recorded which).

The DNA of the CDR3 is TGTGCCAGCAGCCTGGCGGCGGTTAGCACAGATACGCAGTATTTT. Protein: CASSLAAVSTDTQYF. This rearrangement joins TRBV7-2 to TRBJ2-3; D remains unclear. CDR1 and CDR2 (germline): SGHTA, FQGNSA. V lost 5 bases, J lost 0 bases, and 12 bases lay in between. The CDR3 covers 15 residues. The whole variable domain, filled in from reference TRBV7-2 and TRBJ2-3, reads GAGVSQSPSNKVTEKGKDVELRCDPISGHTALYWYRQSLGQGLEFLIYFQGNSAPDKSGLPSDRFSAERTGGSVSTLTIQRTQQEDSAVYLCASSLAAVSTDTQYFGPGTRLTVL.